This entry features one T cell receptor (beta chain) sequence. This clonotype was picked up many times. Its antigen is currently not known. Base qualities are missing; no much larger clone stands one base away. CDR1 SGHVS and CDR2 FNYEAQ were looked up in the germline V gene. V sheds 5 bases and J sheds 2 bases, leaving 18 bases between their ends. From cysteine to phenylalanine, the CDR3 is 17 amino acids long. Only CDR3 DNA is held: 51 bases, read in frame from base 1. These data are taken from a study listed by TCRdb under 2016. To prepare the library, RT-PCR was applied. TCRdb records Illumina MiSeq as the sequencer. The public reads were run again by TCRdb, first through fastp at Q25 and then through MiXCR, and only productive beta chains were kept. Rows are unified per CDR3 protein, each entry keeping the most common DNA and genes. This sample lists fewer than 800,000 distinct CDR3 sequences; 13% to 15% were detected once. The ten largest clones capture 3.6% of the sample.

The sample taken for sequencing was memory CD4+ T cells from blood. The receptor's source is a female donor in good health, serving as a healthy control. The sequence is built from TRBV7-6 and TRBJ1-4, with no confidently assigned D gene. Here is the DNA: TGTGCCAGCAGCGTCCGGCCACTCAGGCAGACTAATGAAAAACTGTTTTTT. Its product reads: CASSVRPLRQTNEKLFF.